This TCR beta chain is drawn from a study of beta chain features in type 1 diabetes. Points from the study as a whole: Whatever favoring of shorter templates PCR might show would apply equally to patients and controls. The VDJ junctions of type 1 diabetes patients carried fewer insertions and more deletions. Researchers report that Type 1 diabetes patients had moderately but significantly shorter TCRB CDR3s across all four CD4+ subsets.

About this clone: As yet, its antigen is unknown.

CDR3 length: 13 amino acids. CDR1 is SEHNR, CDR2 FQNEAQ, per germline (reference sequence). Germline trimming cut 5 bases from V and 5 bases from J; bases unmatched to any gene: 5. The sequenced template was cDNA made from the entire isolated RNA. TCRdb keeps only in-frame clones here, not all; method: immunoSEQ multiplex PCR. Found here are about 190,000 clones, 7.5% to 8.5% of them singletons; the top ten hold about 0.5%. The chain recombines TRBV7-9 with TRBJ1-2, with 7 bases identical to TRBD1. Specimen: central memory CD4+ T cells from blood. The clonotype was recovered from a man between 18 and 29 years old with type 1 diabetes. The CDR3 DNA follows: TGTGCCAGCAGCCTTACAGGGGAGTATGGCTACACCTTC. It codes for CASSLTGEYGYTF.